This T cell receptor (beta chain) was sequenced during a study of vaccination and CD4 T cells after COVID-19. Overall study results and limits: Nearly all convalescent vaccine-specific clones, 304 of 307, recognized only SARS-CoV-2 spike. SARS-CoV-2-reactive clonotypes rose nonsignificantly, with the median going from roughly 21 to 40.

The treatment is: roughly nine-day PBMC culture with coronavirus spike peptide pools or control peptides (ViraFEST assay). Pre-COVID-19 pandemic sampling (2011-2018) yielded the unexposed donor's CD4+ T cells. After expanding antigen-specific T cells with peptide pools, ViraFEST sequenced their TCRs. Scientists separated out CD4+ T cells through negative selection following 10 days in culture. About this clonotype: Its antigen is unidentified.

The Oncomine TCR Beta short-read assay sequenced DNA from cultured CD4+ T cells. TCRdb independently ran MiXCR on the PCR reads; one entry per CDR3 protein. Seen here are about 7,100 distinct CDR3 sequences, 40% to 55% observed once, and the top ten hold under 40%. Germline V CDR1 and CDR2: SEHNR, FQNEAQ (reference sequence). The CDR3 covers 13 residues. V and J are TRBV7-9 and TRBJ1-2; D call uncertain. Sequencing was performed on CD4+ T cells from blood, cultured in vitro. The source of this sequence is a human donor in good health. The CDR3 nucleotides are TGTGCAGAAGGAAGCGGGTCGGGGTATGGCTACACCTTC. It yields the protein CAEGSGSGYGYTF. Full variable domain (rest looked up from reference TRBV7-9 and TRBJ1-2): DTGVSQNPRHKITKRGQNVTFRCDPISEHNRLYWYRQTLGQGPEFLTYFQNEAQLEKSRLLSDRFSAERPKGSFSTLEIQRTEQGDSAMYLCAEGSGSGYGYTFGSGTRLTVV.